These 5 T cell receptor beta chains originate from one sample sequenced in a study of cytomegalovirus exposure and HLA in healthy donors. This PCR relied on a set of 60 Vbeta primers and 13 Jbeta primers. Produced via immunoSEQ multiplex PCR; TCRdb's table is partial and in-frame only. Seen here are about 150,000 clones, over 60% observed once, and the top ten hold around 3%. Material for sequencing was PBMCs. Every receptor here comes from a woman under 40 in good health and CMV-seropositive.

This clone showed up just a few times. The chain has TRBV30 and TRBJ1-2; D not resolved. The germline V and J ends were trimmed by 2 bases and 8 bases, with 15 bases remaining between them. CDR3 size: 13 residues. Germline assignment: CDR1 GTSNPN and CDR2 SVGIG (reference sequence). The CDR3 loop reads CAWSPTGDFGYTF. Written as DNA, the CDR3 is TGTGCCTGGAGTCCGACCGGGGATTTCGGCTACACCTTC.

The gene calls are TRBV2 and TRBJ2-1, with 9 bases that match TRBD1. The CDR3 runs to 16 residues. The germline V gene has CDR1 SNHLY and CDR2 FYNNEI. Germline trimming cut 4 bases from V and 2 bases from J; bases unmatched to any gene: 6. CDR3 sequence reads: CASSADRGNTYNEQFF. Written as DNA, the CDR3 is TGTGCCAGCAGTGCGGACAGGGGTAACACCTACAATGAGCAGTTCTTC. The entire variable domain, with the rest obtained from reference TRBV2 and TRBJ2-1, is as follows: EPEVTQTPSHQVTQMGQEVILRCVPISNHLYFYWYRQILGQKVEFLVSFYNNEISEKSEIFDDQFSVERPDGSNFTLKIRSTKLEDSAMYFCASSADRGNTYNEQFFGPGTRLTVL.

The rearrangement uses TRBV7-9 and TRBJ2-1; TRBD1 agrees at 9 bases. This CDR3 spans 14 amino acids. CDR1 is SEHNR, CDR2 FQNEAQ, per germline (reference sequence). J lost 8 bases, V lost 5 bases, and 7 bases had no gene match. The CDR3 coding sequence is TGTGCCAGCAGCCAACCGGGACAGGGATATGAGCAGTTCTTC. Its protein product is CASSQPGQGYEQFF.

The chain has TRBV10-3 and TRBJ2-5; D gene ambiguous. V lost 2 bases, J lost 4 bases, and 17 bases lay in between. Per germline, CDR1 ENHRY and CDR2 SYGVKD. The CDR3 contains 16 residues. CDR3 DNA: TGTGCCATCAGTGAGGAGCCTACCGCTCATACAGAGACCCAGTACTTC. Amino acids: CAISEEPTAHTETQYF.

This rearrangement joins TRBV28 to TRBJ1-2; D remains ambiguous. Germline V gene data show CDR1 as MDHEN and CDR2 as SYDVKM. The CDR3 spans 12 residues. V lost 8 bases to trimming and J lost 0 bases, with 7 bases between them. In DNA form, the CDR3 reads TGTGCCAGCGCTCGAGCTAACTATGGCTACACCTTC. Its protein product is CASARANYGYTF.